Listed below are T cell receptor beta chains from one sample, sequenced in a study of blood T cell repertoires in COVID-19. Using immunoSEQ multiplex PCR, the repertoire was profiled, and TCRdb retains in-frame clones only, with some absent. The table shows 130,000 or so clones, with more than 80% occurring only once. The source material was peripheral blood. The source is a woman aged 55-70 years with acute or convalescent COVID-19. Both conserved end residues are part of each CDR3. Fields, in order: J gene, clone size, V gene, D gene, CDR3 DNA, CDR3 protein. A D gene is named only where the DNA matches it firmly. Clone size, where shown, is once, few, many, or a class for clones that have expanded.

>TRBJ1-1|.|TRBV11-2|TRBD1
TGTGCCAGCAGCTTAGGTCGGGACAGGCTAACGGCTTTCTTT
CASSLGRDRLTAFF
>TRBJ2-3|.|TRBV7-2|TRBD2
TGTGCCAGCAGCCTCCCCGGACTAGCGGGGAACACTGGGACGCAGTATTTT
CASSLPGLAGNTGTQYF
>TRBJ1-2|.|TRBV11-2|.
TGTGCCAGCAGCTTATCGTTAAACTATGGCTACACCTTC
CASSLSLNYGYTF
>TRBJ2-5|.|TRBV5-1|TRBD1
TGCGCCAGCAGCTCTGGGACAGCGCTGGGGGAGACCCAGTACTTC
CASSSGTALGETQYF
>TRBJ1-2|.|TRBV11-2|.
TGTGCCAGCAGCTTAGATCGGCGGAGCGGTGGCTACACCTTC
CASSLDRRSGGYTF
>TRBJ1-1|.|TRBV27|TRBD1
TGTGCCAGCAGCCTCAGGACAGGGGAGGCGGCTTTCTTT
CASSLRTGEAAFF
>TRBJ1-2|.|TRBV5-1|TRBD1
TGCGCCACCACAGGGGGGGATGGCTACACCTTC
CATTGGDGYTF
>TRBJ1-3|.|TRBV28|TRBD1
TGTGCCAGCAGTAACAGGGGAATTGGAAACACCATATATTTT
CASSNRGIGNTIYF
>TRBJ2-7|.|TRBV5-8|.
TGTGCCAGCAGCTTTAGCGAGCAGTACTTC
CASSFSEQYF
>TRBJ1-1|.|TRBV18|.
TGTGCCAGCTCACCACGGAGAGTTCAGAGCATGAACACTGAAGCTTTCTTT
CASSPRRVQSMNTEAFF
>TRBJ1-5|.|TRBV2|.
TGTGCCAGCAGCGGGATTTATCAGCCCCAGCATTTT
CASSGIYQPQHF
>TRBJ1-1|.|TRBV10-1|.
TGCGCCAGCATGGAAGCCACCCCGGGAAGGGCTTTCTTT
CASMEATPGRAFF
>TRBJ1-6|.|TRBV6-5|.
TGTGCCAGCAGTTTGGGAGGTCAGGAGTATTCACCCCTCCACTTT
CASSLGGQEYSPLHF
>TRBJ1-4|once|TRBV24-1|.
TGTGCCACCAGCGACAACGGAAGGGGAACTAATGAAAAACTGTTTTTT
CATSDNGRGTNEKLFF
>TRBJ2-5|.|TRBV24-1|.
TGTGCCACCAGTCGACAGGCCGGCCCCCAAGAGACCCAGTACTTC
CATSRQAGPQETQYF
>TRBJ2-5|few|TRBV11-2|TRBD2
TGTGCCAGCAGCTTAGATCGGGGGGTACCGCAAGAGACCCAGTACTTC
CASSLDRGVPQETQYF
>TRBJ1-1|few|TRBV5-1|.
TGCGCCAGCAGCTTTGGGGAGTCGGCGAACACTGAAGCTTTCTTT
CASSFGESANTEAFF
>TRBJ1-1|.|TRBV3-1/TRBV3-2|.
TGTGCCAGCAGCCAAGTGGTAGCGAACACTGAAGCTTTCTTT
CASSQVVANTEAFF
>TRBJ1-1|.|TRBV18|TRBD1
TGTGCCAGCTCACTCCGGGACAGGTCCTCCGAAGCTTTCTTT
CASSLRDRSSEAFF
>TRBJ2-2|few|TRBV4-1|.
TGCGCCAGCAGCCAAGATCGGGGAAGGCGTAGAGCCGGGGAGCTGTTTTTT
CASSQDRGRRRAGELFF
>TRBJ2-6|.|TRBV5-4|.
TGTGCCAGCAGCTTTTACCTTACTCGCTCTGGGGCCAACGTCCTGACTTTC
CASSFYLTRSGANVLTF
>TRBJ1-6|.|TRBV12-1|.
TGTGCCAGCACCTTGTACCGGGTTTGGGATTCACCCCTCCACTTT
CASTLYRVWDSPLHF
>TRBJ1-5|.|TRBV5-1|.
TGCGCCAGCAGCTTAGGTGTTGGTGGGAGAGAGCCCCAGCATTTT
CASSLGVGGREPQHF
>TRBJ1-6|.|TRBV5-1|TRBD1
TGCGCCAGCAGTCCTGACAGGGGGAAAACACCCCTCCACTTT
CASSPDRGKTPLHF
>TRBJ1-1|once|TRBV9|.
TGTGCCAGCACCGCAGGTTTGGAAGACACTGAAGCTTTCTTT
CASTAGLEDTEAFF
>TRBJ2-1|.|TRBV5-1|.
TGCGCCAGCAGCTTGCAACAGAACAATGAGCAGTTCTTC
CASSLQQNNEQFF
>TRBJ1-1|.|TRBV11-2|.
TGTGCCAGCAGCGGCAGGGTTCCTGAAGCTTTCTTT
CASSGRVPEAFF
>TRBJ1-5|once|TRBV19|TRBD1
TGTGCCAGTAGTATGAGGGACAGGGTTGGGAATCAGCCCCAGCATTTT
CASSMRDRVGNQPQHF
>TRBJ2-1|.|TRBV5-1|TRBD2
TGCGCCAGCAGCTTGGGGGGTAGCGGGTTTTACAATGAGCAGTTCTTC
CASSLGGSGFYNEQFF
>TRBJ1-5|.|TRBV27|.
TGTGCCAGCAGTTTATTCGGAGGCTCGGGGCAGCCCCAGCATTTT
CASSLFGGSGQPQHF
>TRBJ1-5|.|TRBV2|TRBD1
TGTGCCAGCTTAGGACAGGGGGAAATAGCCCAGCATTTT
CASLGQGEIAQHF
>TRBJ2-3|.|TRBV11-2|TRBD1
TGTGCCAGCAGCGCCATGGGACAGGTTGGAAATACGCAGTATTTT
CASSAMGQVGNTQYF
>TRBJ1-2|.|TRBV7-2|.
TGTGCCAGCAGCCGCCTTCGGGGGTTCAACTATGGCTACACCTTC
CASSRLRGFNYGYTF
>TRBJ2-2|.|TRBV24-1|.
TGTGCCACCAGTGGCCTAGCTCAGGGGACCGGGGAGCTGTTTTTT
CATSGLAQGTGELFF
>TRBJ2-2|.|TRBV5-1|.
TGCGCCAGCAGATCGGGGTCCGAATCGAACACCGGGGAGCTGTTTTTT
CASRSGSESNTGELFF
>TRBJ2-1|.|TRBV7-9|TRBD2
TGTGCCAGCACCCCGGGGGTAGCGGGGGGAAATGAGCAGTTCTTC
CASTPGVAGGNEQFF
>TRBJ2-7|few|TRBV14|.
TGTGCCAGCAGCCAAGATACGGTTTACGAGCAGTACTTC
CASSQDTVYEQYF